The T cell receptor (beta chain) under discussion was sequenced for a study of blood T cell repertoires in COVID-19. Study in general: Donors in the United States, Italy and Spain gave samples during acute or convalescent COVID-19. In each case, the material was cDNA or gDNA derived from T cells, B-cell-depleted T cells, or PBMCs.

Original processing methods: Reference gene primer amplification in the assay estimated nucleated cell counts. The table came from immunoSEQ multiplex PCR; TCRdb's copy has only in-frame clones and leaves some out. V, J and clone size derive from that table, while D and trimming were established from the DNA sequence. The table includes over 150,000 clones, roughly 84% detected once. This CDR3 is built from 14 residues. Germline CDR1 and CDR2: MDHEN and SYDVKM. Unmatched junction bases numbered 4, after V lost 5 bases and J lost 0 bases. The TCR was taken from a man between 18 and 29 years old with active or convalescent COVID-19. This sequence joins TRBV28 and TRBJ2-7; 7 nucleotides match TRBD1. What was sequenced was peripheral blood. The CDR3: CASSPRGSSYEQYF. CDR3 sequence (DNA): TGTGCCAGCAGTCCCAGGGGGAGCTCCTACGAGCAGTACTTC.